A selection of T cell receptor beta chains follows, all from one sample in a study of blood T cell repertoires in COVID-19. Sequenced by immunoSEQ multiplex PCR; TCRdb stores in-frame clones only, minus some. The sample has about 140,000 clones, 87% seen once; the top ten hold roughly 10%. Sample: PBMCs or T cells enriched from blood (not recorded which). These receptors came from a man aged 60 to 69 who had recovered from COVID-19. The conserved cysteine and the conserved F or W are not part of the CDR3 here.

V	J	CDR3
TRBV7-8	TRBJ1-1	ASRFAGAENTEAF
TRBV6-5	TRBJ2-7	ASSYVAAGVYEQY
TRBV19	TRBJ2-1	ASRSPGQGYNEQF
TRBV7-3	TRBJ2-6	ASSVPGANVLT
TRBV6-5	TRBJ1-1	ASSRPGTVNTEAF
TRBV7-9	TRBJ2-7	ASSPVTRDRGTYEQY
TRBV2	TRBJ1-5	ASSGDRGNNQPQH
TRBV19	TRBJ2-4	ASTIYFGLAKNIQY
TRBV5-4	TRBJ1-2	ASSSEPTRGGHGYT
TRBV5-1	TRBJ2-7	ASSLTGQGEQY
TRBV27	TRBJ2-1	ASRRTRVYNEQF
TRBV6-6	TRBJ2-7	ASSPTGFTYEQY
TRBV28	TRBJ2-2	ASSLSGLVELF
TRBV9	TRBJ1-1	ASSRGTKDTEAF
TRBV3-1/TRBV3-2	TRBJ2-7	ASSQDLTSGSYEQY
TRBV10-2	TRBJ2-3	ASSLLAGSTDTQY
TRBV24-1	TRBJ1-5	ATSDNHRVGQPQH
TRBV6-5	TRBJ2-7	ASSSSFTRSSYEQY
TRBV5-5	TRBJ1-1	ASSSRDRVIWDTEAF
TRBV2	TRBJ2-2	ASSGTGGVSGELF
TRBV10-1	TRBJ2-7	ASSEASGSYNEQY
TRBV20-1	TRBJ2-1	SASINEQF
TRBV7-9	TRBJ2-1	ASSLGRSTRLNEQF
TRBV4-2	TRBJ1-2	ASSQGTAANYGYT
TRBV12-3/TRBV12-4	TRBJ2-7	ASSAIQGSEQY
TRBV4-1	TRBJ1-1	ASSHPRGEYTEAF
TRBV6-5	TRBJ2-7	ASRPTGSSYEQY
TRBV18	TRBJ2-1	ASSPGSAGNEQF
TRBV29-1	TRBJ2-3	SVALGGGSDTQY
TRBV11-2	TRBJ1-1	ASSLLGGFTEAF
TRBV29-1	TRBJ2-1	SVDRGTYNEQF
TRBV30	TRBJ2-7	AWTPPGRAPWEQY
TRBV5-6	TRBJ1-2	ASSLAGGQGYT
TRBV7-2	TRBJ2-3	ASSFKGGGGTDTQY
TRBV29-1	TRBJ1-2	SARTGWGYT
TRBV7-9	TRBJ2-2	ASPGRGLTGELF
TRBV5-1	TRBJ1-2	ASSSPGGANGYT
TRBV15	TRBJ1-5	ATSRDRVGSPQH
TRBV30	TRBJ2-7	AWRDRVRSSGEQY
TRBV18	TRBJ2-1	ASSSQRFNEQF
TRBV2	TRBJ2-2	ASSEIPRTVSGELF
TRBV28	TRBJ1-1	ASSSPGYFTEAF
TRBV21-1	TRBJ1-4	ASSNRNRVGEKLF
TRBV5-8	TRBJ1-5	ASSPGTGFQPQH
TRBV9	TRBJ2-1	ASSSTPFPADEQF
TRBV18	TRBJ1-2	ASSQLTGGQFGYT
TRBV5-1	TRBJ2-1	ASSLPTGTGSEQF
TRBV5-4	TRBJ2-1	ASSFPTSGRGNEQF
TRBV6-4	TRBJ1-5	ASSDRRGCSENQPQH
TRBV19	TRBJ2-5	ASSRTGSRETQY
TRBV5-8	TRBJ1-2	ASSPGQGFPSGYT
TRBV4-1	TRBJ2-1	ASSQDIPESSYNEQF
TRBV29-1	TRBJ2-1	SGRGLSYNEQF
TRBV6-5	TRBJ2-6	ASGPGGSGANVLT